The source of this T cell receptor beta chain is a study of cytomegalovirus exposure and HLA in healthy donors. For the study at large: The platform used for the approximately 120 validation repertoires matched that of the approximately 620 first-cohort repertoires, a later analysis reported. Study outcomes and limitations: Most TCR sequences proved rare, with some public TCRs found in many donors. According to the study, around 160 TCR beta chains were cytomegalovirus-associated.

About this clone itself: The antigen remains undetermined.

Measured with immunoSEQ multiplex PCR; TCRdb has only the in-frame clones, and not every one. The data hold around 150,000 clones, with approximately 91% observed a single time. This clonotype was obtained from a woman younger than 30 in good health and CMV-seropositive. The sequencing input was PBMCs.

CDR3 sequence: CSVLDRGSEQYF. As DNA, the CDR3 is TGCAGCGTATTAGACAGGGGGAGCGAGCAGTACTTC. The V and J genes are TRBV29-1 and TRBJ2-7; 9 nucleotides match TRBD1. CDR3 size: 12 residues. Germline values: CDR1 SQVTM, CDR2 ANQGSEA. V shed 6 bases, J shed 6 bases, and the junction held 6 bases outside the gene matches.